Below are 12 T cell receptor beta chains sequenced from a single sample in a study of blood T cell repertoires in COVID-19. Profiling relied on immunoSEQ multiplex PCR, and the TCRdb table lists in-frame clones only, not all of them. Of 100,000 to 150,000 clones in the sample, about 90% were seen once. The material sequenced was peripheral blood. The receptors derive from a man in his fifties with COVID-19, enrolled during active disease.

The chain carries TRBV11-3 and TRBJ2-2, with 9 bases that match TRBD1. V trimming: 5 bases; J trimming: 7 bases; junction bases outside the gene matches: 5. The V gene's germline CDR1 is SGHNT and CDR2 YENEEA. The CDR3 has 14 amino acids. This chain's CDR3 is CASSPGTGNGELFF. In DNA, the CDR3 is TGTGCCAGCAGCCCTGGGACAGGGAACGGGGAGCTGTTTTTT.

The gene calls are TRBV10-3 and TRBJ2-1, with TRBD2 as a possible D gene (5 bases). Germline V gene data show CDR1 as ENHRY and CDR2 as SYGVKD. V was clipped by 7 bases and J by 8 bases, with 9 bases between them. The CDR3 loop spans 11 amino acids. The CDR3 sequence: CAINSGYEQFF. CDR3 nucleotides: TGTGCCATCAATTCGGGGTATGAGCAGTTCTTC.

The rearrangement links TRBV7-2 to TRBJ1-4; no firm D call. Germline V lookup: CDR1 SGHTA, CDR2 FQGNSA. V was shortened by 4 bases and J by 8 bases, with 14 bases between the two germline ends. There are 14 residues in the CDR3. CDR3 bases: TGTGCCAGCAGCTCTCGGGCGGGCCGGGAAAAACTGTTTTTT. Translated: CASSSRAGREKLFF.

The chain joins TRBV28 to TRBJ2-7; D ambiguous. Per the germline V gene, CDR1 is MDHEN and CDR2 is SYDVKM. Trimming cost V 10 bases and J 5 bases, with 15 bases left between them. This CDR3 region has 12 residues. This chain's CDR3 is CATRRSPHEQYF. The CDR3 region has the DNA TGTGCCACCCGGCGGAGTCCGCACGAGCAGTACTTC. The entire variable domain, with the rest obtained from reference TRBV28 and TRBJ2-7, is as follows: DVKVTQSSRYLVKRTGEKVFLECVQDMDHENMFWYRQDPGLGLRLIYFSYDVKMKEKGDIPEGYSVSREKKERFSLILESASTNQTSMYLCATRRSPHEQYFGPGTRLTVT.

This clone was counted between two and nine times. The V gene is TRBV23-1, the J gene TRBJ2-2; no reliable D call. TRBV23-1 is an open reading frame whose function is uncertain. V lost 3 bases and J lost 0, with 14 bases in between. This CDR3 has 17 amino acids. CDR3 DNA sequence: TGCGCCAGCAGTCACCTAGACCCATACTCGAACACCGGGGAGCTGTTTTTT. It specifies CASSHLDPYSNTGELFF.

The chain carries TRBV6-6 and TRBJ1-1; the match to TRBD1 covers 7 bases. There are 11 residues in the CDR3. CDR1 and CDR2 (germline): MNHNY, SVGAGI (reference sequence). Unmatched junction bases numbered 1, after V lost 5 bases and J lost 7 bases. CDR3 amino acids: CASSQGDEAFF. As DNA, the CDR3 is TGTGCCAGCAGTCAGGGGGATGAAGCTTTCTTT.

This chain links TRBV25-1 with TRBJ2-7; no clear D. Trimming stripped 5 bases from V and 0 bases from J, with 8 bases between. CDR1 MGHDK and CDR2 SYGVNS come from the germline V gene. CDR3 length: 13 amino acids. The DNA of the CDR3 is TGTGCCAGCAGTCAGTCAAGCTCCTACGAGCAGTACTTC. As protein: CASSQSSSYEQYF.

The chain recombines TRBV11-1 with TRBJ1-1; D is ambiguous. V was clipped by 6 bases and J by 7 bases, with 15 bases between them. CDR3 length: 13 amino acids. Per germline, CDR1 SGHAT and CDR2 FQDESV (reference sequence). The DNA of the CDR3 is TGTGCCAGCAGGGCTGGTTTGGGAGGTGAAGCTTTCTTT. Protein product: CASRAGLGGEAFF.

The chain carries TRBV18 and TRBJ1-2; D might be TRBD1 (6 bases). Trimming removed 0 bases from V and 7 bases from J, with 9 bases in between. This CDR3 has 13 residues. CDR1 is KGHSH, CDR2 LQKENI, per germline. CDR3 nucleotide sequence: TGTGCCAGCTCACCACCACAGGGCTTTGGCTACACCTTC. It yields the protein CASSPPQGFGYTF. The variable domain in full, with the rest retrieved from reference TRBV18 and TRBJ1-2, is NAGVMQNPRHLVRRRGQEARLRCSPMKGHSHVYWYRQLPEEGLKFMVYLQKENIIDESGMPKERFSAEFPKEGPSILRIQQVVRGDSAAYFCASSPPQGFGYTFGSGTRLTVV.

As to this clone: The sample contains more than one DNA sequence encoding this CDR3. V usage is TRBV18 and J usage is TRBJ2-7, with 7 bases fitting TRBD1. Looked up from germline, CDR1 is KGHSH and CDR2 is LQKENI. V gave up 3 bases and J gave up 3 bases; unmatched junction bases: 5. This CDR3 spans 14 amino acids. This chain's CDR3 is CASSPPGQNYEQYF. CDR3 sequence (DNA): TGTGCCAGCTCACCCCCGGGACAGAACTACGAGCAGTACTTC.

V usage is TRBV5-1 and J usage is TRBJ2-5; 8 bases fit TRBD2. The trim removed 4 bases at V and 2 bases at J, leaving 10 bases unmatched. The germline CDR1 and CDR2 sequences are SGHRS and YFSETQ. This CDR3 comprises 16 residues. CDR3 sequence reads: CASSILGTSGQETQYF. CDR3 bases: TGCGCCAGCAGCATCCTGGGTACTAGCGGTCAAGAGACCCAGTACTTC.

The CDR3 loop reads CASSLADRGYEQYF. The CDR3 nucleotides read TGCGCCAGCAGCCTAGCGGACAGGGGATACGAGCAGTACTTC. The chain has TRBV5-1 and TRBJ2-7, with TRBD1 matching 9 bases. Trimming at V came to 4 bases and at J to 4 bases, leaving 6 bases not matched to a gene. The CDR3 length is 14 residues. Germline CDR1 reads SGHRS; CDR2 reads YFSETQ.